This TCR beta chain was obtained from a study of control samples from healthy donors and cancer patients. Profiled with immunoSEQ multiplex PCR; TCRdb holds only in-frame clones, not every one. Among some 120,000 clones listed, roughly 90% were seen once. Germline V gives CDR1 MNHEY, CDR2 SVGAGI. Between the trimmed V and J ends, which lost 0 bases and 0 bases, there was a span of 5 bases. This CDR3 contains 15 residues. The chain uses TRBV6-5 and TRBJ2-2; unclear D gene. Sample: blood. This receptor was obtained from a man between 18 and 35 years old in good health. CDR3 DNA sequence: TGTGCCAGCAGTTACTCCCCAGCGAACACCGGGGAGCTGTTTTTT. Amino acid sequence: CASSYSPANTGELFF.